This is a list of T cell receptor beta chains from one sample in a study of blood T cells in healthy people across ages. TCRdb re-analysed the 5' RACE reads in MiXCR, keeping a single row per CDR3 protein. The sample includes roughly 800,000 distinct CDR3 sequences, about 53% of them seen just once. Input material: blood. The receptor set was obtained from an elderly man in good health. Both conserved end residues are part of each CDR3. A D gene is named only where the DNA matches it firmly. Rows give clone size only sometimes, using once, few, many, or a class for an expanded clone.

CASSPLNGETQYF	TGTGCCAGCAGCCCGCTGAATGGCGAGACCCAGTACTTC	.	TRBJ2-5	TRBV5-6	.
CASSELGTGLGEQYF	TGCGCCAGCAGTGAGCTGGGGACAGGGCTGGGCGAGCAGTACTTC	TRBD1	TRBJ2-7	TRBV10-2	.
CASSPGQNQPQHF	TGTGCCAGCAGTCCCGGACAGAATCAGCCCCAGCATTTT	.	TRBJ1-5	TRBV12-3/TRBV12-4	few
CSARVGGAGNQPQHF	TGCAGTGCTCGTGTCGGGGGCGCGGGCAATCAGCCCCAGCATTTT	.	TRBJ1-5	TRBV20-1	.
CASSSLAGRRSAYF	TGTGCCAGCAGCTCTCTAGCGGGCCGACGGTCCGCGTATTTT	TRBD2	TRBJ2-3	TRBV11-2	.
CASSLGGGATSGIQYF	TGTGCCAGCAGCTTAGGGGGAGGGGCGACTAGCGGGATTCAGTACTTC	TRBD2	TRBJ2-4	TRBV7-2	few
CSARTVVTDTQYF	TGCAGTGCTAGAACGGTGGTGACAGATACGCAGTATTTT	.	TRBJ2-3	TRBV20-1	few
CASGTGHSYEQYF	TGTGCCAGCGGGACAGGGCATTCTTACGAGCAGTACTTC	TRBD1	TRBJ2-7	TRBV2	few
CASSQRDRDTEAFF	TGTGCCAGCAGCCAACGGGACAGGGACACTGAAGCTTTCTTT	TRBD1	TRBJ1-1	TRBV3-1	.
CASSGGGTGNEQFF	TGCGCCAGCAGCGGCGGGGGGACAGGCAATGAGCAGTTCTTC	.	TRBJ2-1	TRBV5-1	.
CASSPGLAGQGQFF	TGTGCCAGCAGCCCCGGTCTAGCGGGTCAGGGGCAGTTCTTC	TRBD2	TRBJ2-1	TRBV6-6	many
CASSPRGDYKYF	TGTGCCAGCAGCCCCCGGGGGGACTACAAGTATTTT	TRBD2	TRBJ2-3	TRBV7-3	many
CASGLADINEQFF	TGCGCCAGCGGACTAGCGGACATCAATGAGCAGTTCTTC	TRBD2	TRBJ2-1	TRBV10-2	few
CASSYSPTGAQRGEKLFF	TGTGCCAGCAGTTACTCCCCCACAGGCGCCCAACGAGGTGAAAAACTGTTTTTT	.	TRBJ1-4	TRBV6-5	once
CASSRTDRGLETQYF	TGCGCCAGCAGCCGAACGGACAGGGGGCTGGAGACCCAGTACTTC	TRBD1	TRBJ2-5	TRBV5-1	few
CSVCDGSYEQYF	TGCAGCGTCTGTGACGGCTCCTACGAGCAGTACTTC	.	TRBJ2-7	TRBV29-1	few
CATSVSGANVLTF	TGTGCCACCAGTGTGAGTGGGGCCAACGTCCTGACTTTC	.	TRBJ2-6	TRBV24-1	.
CASSPQTARGTLLTF	TGCGCCAGCAGCCCGCAGACAGCCCGGGGGACCCTCCTGACTTTC	.	TRBJ2-6	TRBV4-1	.
CASSPGQASSTDTQYF	TGTGCCAGCAGCCCCGGACAGGCATCTAGCACAGATACGCAGTATTTT	TRBD1	TRBJ2-3	TRBV9	many
CASSDDRGSYEQYF	TGTGCCAGCAGTGACGACAGGGGGTCCTACGAGCAGTACTTC	TRBD1	TRBJ2-7	TRBV25-1	few
CASKPGGIYNSPLHF	TGTGCCAGCAAACCAGGGGGCATCTATAATTCACCCCTCCACTTT	TRBD1	TRBJ1-6	TRBV6-1	.
CASRNGLGTYEQYF	TGTGCCAGCAGAAATGGACTAGGCACCTACGAGCAGTACTTC	TRBD2	TRBJ2-7	TRBV6-5	.
CASSSGRGVSPLHF	TGTGCCAGCAGCAGCGGTCGGGGTGTTTCACCCCTCCACTTT	.	TRBJ1-6	TRBV7-9	.
CASSATRGVFYEQYF	TGTGCCAGTAGTGCCACAAGGGGCGTCTTTTACGAGCAGTACTTC	.	TRBJ2-7	TRBV19	.
CASSVAGPSTDTQYF	TGTGCCAGCAGCGTAGCGGGGCCTAGCACAGATACGCAGTATTTT	TRBD2	TRBJ2-3	TRBV3-1	.
CSVAGTGAKNIQYF	TGCAGCGTAGCAGGGACGGGGGCCAAAAACATTCAGTACTTC	.	TRBJ2-4	TRBV29-1	.
CASSQGDRETDSQYF	TGTGCCAGCAGCCAAGGGGACAGGGAGACAGATTCGCAGTATTTT	TRBD1	TRBJ2-3	TRBV3-1	.
CSVNGGEQFF	TGCAGCGTTAACGGAGGAGAGCAGTTCTTC	.	TRBJ2-1	TRBV29-1	.
CSARSAGWMAVTEAFF	TGCAGTGCTAGATCGGCAGGATGGATGGCGGTGACTGAAGCTTTCTTT	.	TRBJ1-1	TRBV20-1	.
CASSLIGTQGHGYTF	TGCGCCAGCAGCTTGATCGGGACTCAAGGGCATGGCTACACCTTC	.	TRBJ1-2	TRBV5-1	.
CATSDFNRHEQYF	TGTGCCACCAGTGATTTTAATCGGCACGAGCAGTACTTC	.	TRBJ2-7	TRBV24-1	.